Presented here are 28 T cell receptor beta chains from one specimen sequenced in a study of post-analysis software for immune sequencing data. The antigens of these receptors remain unknown. Carried by the TCR beta cDNA libraries were unique molecular identifiers. From the PCR reads, TCRdb called clonotypes with MiXCR, one entry per CDR3 protein. Here the sample spans some 690,000 distinct CDR3 sequences, just under 30% being singletons. Findings of the study overall: Patients showed TRBV5-6, TRBV5-1 and TRBV20-1 among about five TRBV segments more frequent than in controls.

The sequenced sample was blood. Receptors originate from a girl under 18 with multiple sclerosis.

This chain joins TRBV27 and TRBJ2-1; D unresolved. This CDR3 has 15 amino acids. The germline V and J ends were trimmed by 5 bases and 4 bases, with 15 bases remaining between them. Germline V gives CDR1 MNHEY, CDR2 SMNVEV (reference sequence). Here the CDR3 reads CASSSLIGPYNEQFF. The CDR3 bases are TGTGCCAGCAGTAGCCTAATAGGACCGTACAATGAGCAGTTCTTC.

On this clonotype itself: The germline gene is not matched at one end of the junction; a read error may be the cause. The rearrangement links TRBV7-2 to TRBJ1-2; the match to TRBD1 covers 9 bases. The CDR3 is 14 residues long. CDR1 is SGHTA, CDR2 FQGNSA, per germline. Here the CDR3 DNA reads TGTGCCAGCAGCTCAGGACAGGGGAACTATGACTACACCTTC. Translated: CASSSGQGNYDYTF.

This clonotype showed up just a few times. The J gene is TRBJ1-2, the V gene TRBV4-1, with a tentative D call TRBD1 (5 bases). Deletions cut 0 bases from V and 5 bases from J, with 16 bases between. Germline V gene data show CDR1 as MGHRA and CDR2 as YSYEKL. This CDR3 comprises 16 residues. CDR3 nucleotides: TGCGCCAGCAGCCAAGAATCCCCCGCAGGGATGTATGGCTACACCTTC. Amino acids: CASSQESPAGMYGYTF.

This clonotype was counted between two and nine times. The rearrangement links TRBV29-1 to TRBJ2-1, with 14 nucleotides matching TRBD2. The junction had 12 bases not matched to a gene; V was cut back by 6 bases and J by 8 bases. The germline V gene encodes CDR1 SQVTM and CDR2 ANQGSEA. This CDR3 has 16 residues. The CDR3 protein is CSVRRGLAGAVDEQFF. The DNA of the CDR3 is TGCAGCGTCCGGAGGGGACTAGCGGGAGCCGTTGATGAGCAGTTCTTC.

J is TRBJ2-7 and V is TRBV20-1; D gene uncertain. The CDR3 is 12 residues long. Trimming pared 5 bases from V and 1 base from J, leaving 9 bases between. Germline V CDR1 and CDR2: DFQATT, SNEGSKA (reference sequence). The CDR3 DNA is TGCAGTGCTGGCAGAGGATCCTACGAGCAGTACTTC. Amino acid sequence: CSAGRGSYEQYF.

This rearrangement joins TRBV29-1 to TRBJ2-1; D gene ambiguous. Germline V gene sequence: CDR1 SQVTM, CDR2 ANQGSEA. V was cut by 7 bases and J by 4 bases, with 17 bases left in between. This CDR3 region has 14 residues. The CDR3 sequence is CSAAKRQIYNEQFF. The CDR3 DNA reads as TGCAGCGCTGCGAAACGGCAGATATACAATGAGCAGTTCTTC.

V usage is TRBV20-1 and J usage is TRBJ2-7, with TRBD2 matching over 12 bases. Germline CDR1 reads DFQATT; CDR2 reads SNEGSKA (reference sequence). CDR3 length equals 15 residues. J lost 6 bases, V lost 5 bases, and 11 bases had no gene match. CDR3 coding DNA: TGCAGTGCTGCCCCCGGACTAGCGGGAACGGGCGAGCAGTACTTC. Residues: CSAAPGLAGTGEQYF.

This CDR3 reads CSARDRNSYNEQFF. The CDR3 nucleotides read TGCAGTGCTAGAGATAGAAACTCCTACAATGAGCAGTTCTTC. The gene calls are TRBV20-1 and TRBJ2-1; D unclear. Germline V gene data show CDR1 as DFQATT and CDR2 as SNEGSKA (reference sequence). CDR3 length: 14 residues. V was clipped by 0 bases and J by 0 bases, with 6 bases between them.

This clonotype showed up just a few times. The chain combines TRBV29-1 with TRBJ2-1; 7 bases map to TRBD2. The CDR3 extends over 16 amino acids. The germline V gene encodes CDR1 SQVTM and CDR2 ANQGSEA. V shed 7 bases, J shed 0 bases, and the junction held 12 bases outside the gene matches. The CDR3: CSAQTVASGSYNEQFF. DNA of the CDR3: TGCAGCGCCCAGACCGTGGCTAGCGGCTCCTACAATGAGCAGTTCTTC.

In the case of this clonotype: This likely comes from a read error, as the CDR3 has no conserved phenylalanine or tryptophan at its end. This chain uses TRBV12-3 or TRBV12-4 with TRBJ2-5, with D possibly being TRBD1 (7 bases). V lost 7 bases and J 5 bases, leaving 17 bases between the germline ends. This CDR3 contains 14 residues. CDR3 sequence: CASTPGGSGETQYS. CDR3 sequence (DNA): TGTGCCAGCACCCCAGGGGGGTCGGGGGAGACCCAGTACTCC.

This clonotype was found many times. The chain recombines TRBV7-6 with TRBJ2-5, with 7 bases that match TRBD2. The J call may be faulty, since TRBJ2-7 better matches the DNA end. Germline V CDR1 and CDR2: SGHVS, FNYEAQ. The CDR3 has 14 amino acids. The chain's CDR3 is CASSLAGGPSEQYF. The DNA of the CDR3 is TGTGCCAGCAGCTTAGCGGGAGGGCCCTCCGAGCAGTACTTC.

A remark on this clonotype: Relative to the germline gene, one junction end is altered; a read error may explain this. The CDR3 protein is CATSVGLGENQPQHF. The DNA for the CDR3 is TGTGCCACCAGTGTAGGGCTTGGGGAAAATCAGCCCCAGCATTTT. The J gene is TRBJ1-5, the V gene TRBV10-3; D unclear. This CDR3 is built from 15 residues. The germline gives CDR1 ENHRY, CDR2 SYGVKD.

The chain combines TRBV7-2 with TRBJ1-5, with 8 bases that match TRBD1. CDR3 size: 14 residues. The germline V gene encodes CDR1 SGHTA and CDR2 FQGNSA. The J segment lost 9 bases and the V segment lost 2 bases, leaving 6 bases of the junction unmatched. The CDR3 DNA is TGTGCCAGCAGCTTACAGGGGGCGGGTGGGCCCCAGCATTTT. Its translation is CASSLQGAGGPQHF.

This clonotype occurred a few times. The chain joins TRBV7-9 to TRBJ2-7; 8 nucleotides line up with TRBD1. CDR3 length: 13 amino acids. Germline CDR1 and CDR2: SEHNR and FQNEAQ (reference sequence). The V segment lost 5 bases and the J segment 5 bases; nucleotides outside the gene matches: 5. The CDR3 DNA sequence: TGTGCCAGCAGCCGGACAGGGTCTGACGAGCAGTACTTC. Its protein product is CASSRTGSDEQYF.

The chain joins TRBV7-9 to TRBJ2-3; possibly TRBD1 for D (6 bases). The V and J ends lost 5 bases and 2 bases respectively, with 17 bases between them. CDR1 and CDR2 (germline): SEHNR, FQNEAQ (reference sequence). CDR3 size: 16 residues. Here the CDR3 DNA reads TGTGCCAGCAGCCCAGGGTTCGAGGGGGACACAGATACGCAGTATTTT. Protein: CASSPGFEGDTDTQYF.

This clonotype was detected once. The chain links TRBV6-6 to TRBJ1-4; the D is unclear. Germline V gene sequence: CDR1 MNHNY, CDR2 SVGAGI (reference sequence). The CDR3 sequence is 15 residues long. Trimming removed 5 bases from V and 0 bases from J, with 10 bases in between. The CDR3 sequence: CASSAQGATNEKLFF. The CDR3 coding sequence is TGTGCCAGCAGTGCCCAAGGTGCAACTAATGAAAAACTGTTTTTT.

There are a few counts of this clonotype. This chain uses TRBV4-1 with TRBJ1-1; TRBD1 agrees at 9 bases. Trimming cost V 3 bases and J 6 bases; bases outside gene matches: 5. Per the germline V gene, CDR1 is MGHRA and CDR2 is YSYEKL. The CDR3 loop spans 14 amino acids. CDR3 amino acids: CASSQDRGFAEAFF. DNA for the CDR3: TGCGCCAGCAGCCAGGACAGGGGTTTCGCTGAAGCTTTCTTT.

This chain uses TRBV6-2 or TRBV6-3 with TRBJ1-1; 7 nucleotides line up with TRBD1. CDR1 and CDR2 from the germline V gene are MNHEY and SVGEGT. The CDR3 is 11 residues long. Trimming cost V 5 bases and J 11 bases; bases outside gene matches: 5. The CDR3 sequence: CASSQQGKAFF. CDR3 nucleotide sequence: TGTGCCAGCAGTCAACAGGGGAAGGCTTTCTTT.

The rearrangement joins TRBV5-1 to TRBJ1-1; D is perhaps TRBD1 (6 bases). Per the germline V gene, CDR1 is SGHRS and CDR2 is YFSETQ. The length of the CDR3 is 15 residues. Trimming took off 3 bases at V and 1 base at J, with 13 bases between the two ends. CDR3 amino acids: CASSSSGTPNTEAFF. The CDR3 coding sequence is TGCGCCAGCAGCTCATCCGGGACACCGAACACTGAAGCTTTCTTT.

The chain couples TRBV13 to TRBJ2-5; D might be TRBD1 (5 bases). The CDR3 sequence is 14 residues long. With 0 bases removed from V and 11 bases from J, the gap between germline ends came to 16 bases. The germline V gene has CDR1 PRHDT and CDR2 FYEKMQ (reference sequence). CDR3 sequence (DNA): TGTGCCAGCAGCTTAGGGCACAGGATTAATGAGCAGTACTTC. It yields the protein CASSLGHRINEQYF.

This clonotype occurred many times. The CDR3: CASSAEANYGYTF. The CDR3 DNA sequence: TGTGCCAGCAGTGCGGAGGCTAACTATGGCTACACCTTC. V usage is TRBV12-3 or TRBV12-4 and J usage is TRBJ1-2; D remains unclear. The CDR3 is 13 amino acids. V shed 5 bases and J shed 0 bases, with 7 bases lying between them.

The V call is TRBV6-5, the J call TRBJ2-1, with TRBD2 matching over 11 bases. V lost 2 bases and J lost 12; bases outside the gene matches: 12. Germline CDR1 reads MNHEY; CDR2 reads SVGAGI. The CDR3 consists of 16 residues. The CDR3 sequence: CASSYPGLAGPYGQFF. For the CDR3, the DNA is TGTGCCAGCAGTTACCCCGGACTAGCGGGCCCATATGGGCAGTTCTTC.

The V and J genes are TRBV2 and TRBJ1-4; D is unresolved. The CDR3 is 15 residues long. CDR1 and CDR2 (germline): SNHLY, FYNNEI. Trimming took off 2 bases at V and 3 bases at J, with 10 bases between the two ends. CDR3 amino acids: CASSESETSNEKLFF. For the CDR3, the DNA is TGTGCCAGCAGTGAATCCGAGACATCTAATGAAAAACTGTTTTTT.

The chain combines TRBV6-1 with TRBJ2-5, with TRBD1 matching over 9 bases. CDR1 and CDR2 (germline): MNHNS, SASEGT. Trimming at V came to 5 bases and at J to 3 bases, leaving 13 bases not matched to a gene. The CDR3 contains 17 residues. This chain's CDR3 is CASSLGCPGQGKETQYF. Written as DNA, the CDR3 is TGTGCCAGCAGTCTCGGATGCCCGGGACAGGGTAAAGAGACCCAGTACTTC.

CDR3: CASSLAAQRGKNTEAFF. Here the CDR3 DNA reads TGTGCCAGCAGCTTGGCCGCTCAACGGGGGAAGAACACTGAAGCTTTCTTT. The rearrangement links TRBV5-5 to TRBJ1-1, with D tentatively TRBD1 (5 bases). The germline CDR1 and CDR2 sequences are SGHKS and YYEKEE (reference sequence). The length of the CDR3 is 17 residues. V lost 0 bases, J lost 1 base, and 16 bases lay in between.

The chain employs TRBV29-1 and TRBJ2-5; D could derive from TRBD1 or TRBD2 (6 bases each). Germline CDR1 is SQVTM and CDR2 is ANQGSEA. The CDR3 has 13 residues. V lost 4 bases and J 4 bases, leaving 13 bases between the germline ends. The CDR3 loop is CSVGAGGGETQYF. In DNA form, the CDR3 reads TGCAGCGTTGGGGCCGGGGGCGGAGAGACCCAGTACTTC.

This clonotype occurred a few times. V and J are TRBV12-3 or TRBV12-4 and TRBJ1-1; 10 bases are shared with TRBD1. The CDR3 has 16 residues. J gave up 3 bases and V 5 bases, and 9 bases lay outside the gene matches. The chain's CDR3 is CASSPGTGVGDTEAFF. The CDR3 DNA is TGTGCCAGCAGTCCAGGGACAGGGGTCGGGGACACTGAAGCTTTCTTT.

The table lists this clonotype with a few counts. The chain uses TRBV7-6 and TRBJ2-7; TRBD2 matches at 14 bases. The V and J ends lost 2 bases and 7 bases, in that order; junction bases with no gene match: 10. From germline, CDR1 is SGHVS and CDR2 FNYEAQ. This CDR3 is 17 amino acids long. As DNA, the CDR3 is TGTGCCAGCAGCTTACTTTCTGGGACTAGCGGGAGAGGGGAGCAGTACTTC. Its translation is CASSLLSGTSGRGEQYF.